Sequencing of this T cell receptor beta chain was carried out in a study of T-cell memory formation after mild COVID-19. Whole-study findings and limits: Several responding clones turned up in pre-infection memory, indicating that cross-reactive memory may have taken part. Clones that shrank (day 15 to 85) were balanced CD4/CD8, whereas later expanders leaned CD4+.

J was trimmed by 5 bases and V by 3 bases; bases with no gene match: 7. The CDR3 has 14 residues. Germline values: CDR1 SGHVS, CDR2 FNYEAQ. Using its own MiXCR run on the 5' RACE reads, TCRdb lists one record per CDR3 protein. The sample records tens of thousands of distinct CDR3 sequences, 21% being singletons. This clonotype was counted ten times or more. Antigen: not known. The sequencing sample was made of PBMCs or a T cell subset sorted from them (not recorded which). The chain recombines TRBV7-6 with TRBJ2-7, with 7 bases aligning to TRBD2. The TCR was taken from an adult who had mild COVID-19 (a few samples of this study predate the infection). Cell type and time point are not known. DNA for the CDR3: TGTGCCAGCAGCTTTCCGGGGGGTAGCGACGAGCAGTACTTC. Its translation: CASSFPGGSDEQYF.